This T cell receptor beta chain was recovered during a study of memory CD4+ T cells and cytomegalovirus serostatus. Study observations and caveats: Suggested: most of the CMV-linked TCR signature lies in CD4+ memory cells.

As for this clone: Its antigen is not identified.

CDR1 and CDR2 from the germline V gene are SGHRS and YFSETQ. The V and J ends lost 5 bases and 6 bases respectively, with 14 bases between them. The CDR3 is 13 residues long. Sequencing was performed with immunoSEQ multiplex PCR; in TCRdb, only in-frame clones are kept and a portion is missing. The data show 25,000 to 30,000 clones, with around three quarters seen just once and approximately 1% held by the top ten. Single viable CD3+CD4+CD8-CD45RO+ cells were sorted as the memory CD4+ T cells. Source material: memory CD4+ T cells from blood. The sequence was collected from an adult in good health and CMV-seronegative. The V gene is TRBV5-1, the J gene TRBJ1-2, with a weak D call TRBD1 (6 bases). The CDR3 bases are TGCGCCAGCAGGGAGACAGGCGGGGATGGCTACACCTTC. Residues: CASRETGGDGYTF.